This TCR beta chain derives from a study of metastatic and nonmetastatic thyroid tumors. Study at large: Patients with malignant and benign thyroid disease provided blood and tumor or nodule tissue, whose repertoires were compared.

Ten or more counts support this clone. Its antigen remains unidentified. Patients had received no treatment of any kind before thyroid surgery. The V gene lost 5 bases and the J gene lost 4 bases, with 16 bases spanning the gap. The germline V gene encodes CDR1 PRHDT and CDR2 FYEKMQ (reference sequence). This CDR3 contains 15 residues. The study, taken as a whole, reports: Compared with benign nodules, malignant thyroid tumors were reported to have significantly higher TCR beta diversity in both blood and tumor.

How the authors handled the data: Clinicopathological groups differed in CDR3, with these differences serving to build a distant-metastasis classifier for papillary thyroid cancer. TCRdb re-analyzed the PCR reads through MiXCR. It is TCRdb's table, rather than the study itself, that gives the V and J calls and clone size. Seen here are tens of thousands of clones, about 32% observed once, and the top ten hold about 31%. Material for sequencing was blood. The TCR originated in a female donor with papillary thyroid cancer or a benign thyroid nodule (not recorded which). Some clones in this sample may be carry-over from other donors' samples. The genes are TRBV13 and TRBJ2-3, with a tentative D call TRBD2 (5 bases). CDR3 DNA sequence: TGTGCCAGCAGCCCGCAAGGGCGGGCCCCAGATACGCAGTATTTT. Translating it yields CASSPQGRAPDTQYF.